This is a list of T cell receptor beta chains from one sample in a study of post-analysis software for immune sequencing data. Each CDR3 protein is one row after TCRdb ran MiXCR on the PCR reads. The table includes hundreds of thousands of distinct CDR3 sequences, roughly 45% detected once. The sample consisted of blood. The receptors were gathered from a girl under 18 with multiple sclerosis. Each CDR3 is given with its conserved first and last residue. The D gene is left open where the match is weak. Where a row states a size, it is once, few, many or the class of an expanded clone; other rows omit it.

cdr3_aa: CASSTDGPYEQYF; cdr3_nt: TGTGCCAGCAGCACTGACGGTCCCTACGAGCAGTACTTC; d_call: NA; v_call: TRBV6-5; clone_size: many; j_call: TRBJ2-7
cdr3_aa: CASKGVAETQYF; cdr3_nt: TGTGCCAGCAAAGGCGTAGCAGAGACCCAGTACTTC; d_call: NA; v_call: TRBV2; clone_size: NA; j_call: TRBJ2-5
cdr3_aa: CASSEAPGTREYF; cdr3_nt: TGTGCCAGCAGTGAAGCGCCTGGAACTAGGGAGTACTTC; d_call: NA; v_call: TRBV2; clone_size: NA; j_call: TRBJ2-4
cdr3_aa: CASSPRQGVKETQYF; cdr3_nt: TGTGCCAGCAGCCCAAGACAGGGGGTAAAAGAGACCCAGTACTTC; d_call: TRBD1; v_call: TRBV7-8; clone_size: few; j_call: TRBJ2-5
cdr3_aa: CASRQVSGANVLTF; cdr3_nt: TGTGCCAGCAGACAAGTCTCTGGGGCCAACGTCCTGACTTTC; d_call: NA; v_call: TRBV12-3/TRBV12-4; clone_size: NA; j_call: TRBJ2-6
cdr3_aa: CASSPRRQETQYF; cdr3_nt: TGCGCCAGCAGTCCACGGAGGCAAGAGACCCAGTACTTC; d_call: NA; v_call: TRBV10-2; clone_size: few; j_call: TRBJ2-5
cdr3_aa: CASSAATANYGYTF; cdr3_nt: TGTGCCAGCAGCGCTGCGACTGCAAACTATGGCTACACCTTC; d_call: NA; v_call: TRBV7-9; clone_size: few; j_call: TRBJ1-2
cdr3_aa: CASSLEAGVNTEAFF; cdr3_nt: TGCGCCAGCAGCTTGGAGGCAGGGGTGAACACTGAAGCTTTCTTT; d_call: NA; v_call: TRBV5-1; clone_size: NA; j_call: TRBJ1-1
cdr3_aa: CASNTLAETYEQYF; cdr3_nt: TGTGCCAGCAACACTCTAGCGGAAACCTACGAGCAGTACTTC; d_call: TRBD2; v_call: TRBV7-8; clone_size: NA; j_call: TRBJ2-7
cdr3_aa: CASSSSSWEYEQYF; cdr3_nt: TGTGCCAGCAGTTCCTCGTCGTGGGAGTACGAGCAGTACTTC; d_call: NA; v_call: TRBV28; clone_size: NA; j_call: TRBJ2-7
cdr3_aa: CASSPLPRPDTEAFF; cdr3_nt: TGTGCCAGCAGCCCATTACCCCGGCCGGACACTGAAGCTTTCTTT; d_call: NA; v_call: TRBV7-2; clone_size: few; j_call: TRBJ1-1
cdr3_aa: CASSSGGRPQHF; cdr3_nt: TGTGCCAGCAGTTCGGGGGGGCGGCCCCAGCATTTT; d_call: NA; v_call: TRBV12-3/TRBV12-4; clone_size: few; j_call: TRBJ1-5
cdr3_aa: CATSDYQGNEQFF; cdr3_nt: TGTGCCACCAGTGATTATCAGGGTAATGAGCAGTTCTTC; d_call: NA; v_call: TRBV24-1; clone_size: NA; j_call: TRBJ2-1
cdr3_aa: CASSKPGMGDNEKLFF; cdr3_nt: TGTGCCAGCAGCAAACCTGGAATGGGAGATAATGAAAAACTGTTTTTT; d_call: NA; v_call: TRBV21-1; clone_size: NA; j_call: TRBJ1-4
cdr3_aa: CASSSYRGSANYGYTF; cdr3_nt: TGTGCCAGCAGTTCCTACAGGGGTTCTGCTAACTATGGCTACACCTTC; d_call: TRBD1; v_call: TRBV27; clone_size: NA; j_call: TRBJ1-2
cdr3_aa: CASSMTGYNEQFF; cdr3_nt: TGTGCCAGCAGTATGACAGGATACAATGAGCAGTTCTTC; d_call: NA; v_call: TRBV12-3/TRBV12-4; clone_size: few; j_call: TRBJ2-1
cdr3_aa: CASRTSYGSDEQYF; cdr3_nt: TGCGCCAGCAGGACTAGCTACGGGTCGGACGAGCAGTACTTC; d_call: TRBD2; v_call: TRBV5-1; clone_size: few; j_call: TRBJ2-7
cdr3_aa: CASSRTQAGPNSPLHF; cdr3_nt: TGTGCCAGCAGCCGAACCCAGGCTGGGCCTAATTCACCCCTCCACTTT; d_call: NA; v_call: TRBV4-2; clone_size: NA; j_call: TRBJ1-6
cdr3_aa: CASSAKRAGNTGELFF; cdr3_nt: TGTGCCAGCAGCGCGAAACGAGCGGGGAACACCGGGGAGCTGTTTTTT; d_call: NA; v_call: TRBV7-3; clone_size: NA; j_call: TRBJ2-2
cdr3_aa: CASVKRQGNPQGTQYF; cdr3_nt: TGCGCCAGCGTAAAACGACAGGGAAACCCTCAAGGGACCCAGTACTTC; d_call: TRBD1; v_call: TRBV5-1; clone_size: once; j_call: TRBJ2-5
cdr3_aa: CASSPAIGGSPLHF; cdr3_nt: TGTGCCAGCAGCCCCGCCATTGGGGGTTCACCCCTCCACTTT; d_call: NA; v_call: TRBV11-2; clone_size: few; j_call: TRBJ1-6
cdr3_aa: CASSSSRAEQYF; cdr3_nt: TGTGCCAGCAGCTCATCTCGGGCCGAGCAGTACTTC; d_call: NA; v_call: TRBV7-6; clone_size: NA; j_call: TRBJ2-7
cdr3_aa: CASSFVFGTGNYNEQFF; cdr3_nt: TGTGCCAGCAGTTTCGTATTTGGGACAGGGAACTACAATGAGCAGTTCTTC; d_call: TRBD1; v_call: TRBV6-5; clone_size: NA; j_call: TRBJ2-1
cdr3_aa: CASSFRVLNEQYF; cdr3_nt: TGTGCCAGCAGTTTTCGGGTTCTTAACGAGCAGTACTTC; d_call: NA; v_call: TRBV12-3/TRBV12-4; clone_size: NA; j_call: TRBJ2-7
cdr3_aa: CASSLTGYEQYF; cdr3_nt: TGTGCCAGCAGCTTAACAGGCTACGAGCAGTACTTC; d_call: NA; v_call: TRBV7-9; clone_size: many; j_call: TRBJ2-7
cdr3_aa: CSASFGREDTQYF; cdr3_nt: TGCAGTGCTAGTTTCGGCCGGGAAGATACGCAGTATTTT; d_call: NA; v_call: TRBV20-1; clone_size: few; j_call: TRBJ2-3
cdr3_aa: CASRPGTSTDTQYF; cdr3_nt: TGTGCCAGCAGACCCGGGACTAGCACAGATACGCAGTATTTT; d_call: NA; v_call: TRBV6-6; clone_size: few; j_call: TRBJ2-3
cdr3_aa: CASGLVRVNQPQHF; cdr3_nt: TGTGCTAGTGGTTTGGTACGGGTTAATCAGCCCCAGCATTTT; d_call: NA; v_call: TRBV12-5; clone_size: NA; j_call: TRBJ1-5
cdr3_aa: CSAGTAPGQPQHF; cdr3_nt: TGCAGTGCTGGGACCGCTCCAGGGCAGCCCCAGCATTTT; d_call: NA; v_call: TRBV20-1; clone_size: NA; j_call: TRBJ1-5
cdr3_aa: CASSPRGRETDTQYF; cdr3_nt: TGTGCCAGCAGTCCTCGGGGAAGAGAAACAGATACGCAGTATTTT; d_call: NA; v_call: TRBV12-3/TRBV12-4; clone_size: NA; j_call: TRBJ2-3
cdr3_aa: CASSFRQGPDAEYF; cdr3_nt: TGTGCCAGCAGTTTCAGACAGGGTCCAGATGCGGAGTATTTT; d_call: TRBD1; v_call: TRBV12-3/TRBV12-4; clone_size: NA; j_call: TRBJ2-3
cdr3_aa: CASSQGLAGGGEQYF; cdr3_nt: TGTGCCAGCAGCCAAGGCCTAGCGGGGGGAGGCGAGCAGTACTTC; d_call: TRBD2; v_call: TRBV4-2; clone_size: NA; j_call: TRBJ2-7
cdr3_aa: CSAGRSEKLFF; cdr3_nt: TGCAGTGCTGGTCGGAGTGAAAAACTGTTTTTT; d_call: NA; v_call: TRBV20-1; clone_size: NA; j_call: TRBJ1-4
cdr3_aa: CASGVGQASTDAQYF; cdr3_nt: TGTGCCAGCGGGGTGGGGCAGGCTAGCACAGATGCGCAGTATTTT; d_call: NA; v_call: TRBV6-5; clone_size: NA; j_call: TRBJ2-3
cdr3_aa: CSGTAGGTKAFF; cdr3_nt: TGCAGCGGAACGGCGGGGGGGACTAAAGCTTTCTTT; d_call: NA; v_call: TRBV29-1; clone_size: NA; j_call: TRBJ1-1